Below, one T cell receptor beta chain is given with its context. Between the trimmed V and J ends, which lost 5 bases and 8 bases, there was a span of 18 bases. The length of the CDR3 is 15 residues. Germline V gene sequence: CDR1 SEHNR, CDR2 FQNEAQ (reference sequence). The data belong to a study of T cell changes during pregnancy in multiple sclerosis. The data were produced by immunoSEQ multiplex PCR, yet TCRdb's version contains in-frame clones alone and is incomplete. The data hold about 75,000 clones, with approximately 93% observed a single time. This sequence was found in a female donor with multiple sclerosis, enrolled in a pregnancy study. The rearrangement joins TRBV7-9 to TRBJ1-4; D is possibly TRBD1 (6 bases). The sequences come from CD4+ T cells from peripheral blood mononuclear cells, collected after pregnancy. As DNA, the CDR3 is TGTGCCAGCAGCCCAACAGGGATCGAGGTCGAAAAACTGTTTTTT. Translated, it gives CASSPTGIEVEKLFF.